Listed below are T cell receptor beta chains from one sample, sequenced in a study of Graves' ophthalmopathy and Graves' hyperthyroidism. Each CDR3 protein is one row after TCRdb ran MiXCR on the multiplex PCR reads. The sample has hundreds of thousands of distinct CDR3 sequences, about two fifths seen once; the top ten hold under 3.5%. What was sequenced was peripheral blood. These TCRs come from an adult man with Graves' ophthalmopathy. The CDR3 runs from the conserved cysteine through the conserved F or W. Fields, in order: J gene, D gene, V gene, clone size, CDR3 protein, CDR3 DNA. D genes are given only for firm matches. Size is stated for part of the rows, as once, few or many counts, or as a class when the clone is expanded.

>TRBJ2-7|TRBD1|TRBV12-5|NA
CASAEQGAYEQYF
TGTGCTAGTGCCGAACAGGGGGCCTACGAGCAGTACTTC
>TRBJ1-5|NA|TRBV6-5|few
CASSYREGVLIQPQHF
TGTGCCAGCAGTTACAGGGAGGGGGTTTTGATTCAGCCCCAGCATTTT
>TRBJ1-5|NA|TRBV29-1|NA
CSVARGNQPQHF
TGCAGCGTTGCCAGGGGCAATCAGCCCCAGCATTTT
>TRBJ1-1|NA|TRBV10-3|many
CAISDDRTNTEAFF
TGTGCCATCAGTGATGACAGGACTAACACTGAAGCTTTCTTT
>TRBJ2-3|NA|TRBV25-1|NA
CASTAGGTDTQYF
TGTGCCAGCACCGCAGGGGGCACAGATACGCAGTATTTT
>TRBJ2-7|NA|TRBV5-1|many
CASSGAANEQYF
TGCGCCAGCAGCGGCGCAGCGAACGAGCAGTACTTC
>TRBJ2-1|NA|TRBV7-2|NA
CASSLAGAYNEQFF
TGTGCCAGCAGCTTAGCGGGAGCCTACAATGAGCAGTTCTTC
>TRBJ2-5|NA|TRBV19|many
CASSIGGEWQETQYF
TGTGCCAGTAGTATCGGGGGAGAGTGGCAAGAGACCCAGTACTTC
>TRBJ1-5|NA|TRBV20-1|many
CSAGDLNQPQHF
TGCAGTGCCGGGGACCTCAATCAGCCCCAGCATTTT
>TRBJ2-5|NA|TRBV11-2|NA
CASSLGNRVPETQYF
TGTGCCAGCAGCTTAGGCAACAGGGTCCCTGAGACCCAGTACTTC
>TRBJ2-7|TRBD2|TRBV4-1|many
CASSQERSGGRYEQYF
TGCGCCAGCAGCCAAGAGAGGTCTGGCGGGAGGTACGAGCAGTACTTC
>TRBJ2-7|NA|TRBV20-1|NA
CSARGGGRGAYEQYF
TGCAGTGCTAGGGGGGGGGGCCGCGGCGCCTACGAGCAGTACTTC
>TRBJ1-1|TRBD1|TRBV3-1|NA
CASSLGTGETFF
TGTGCCAGCAGCCTAGGGACAGGGGAAACTTTCTTT
>TRBJ2-2|TRBD2|TRBV27|NA
CASSYRTSGDGELFF
TGTGCCAGCAGTTATCGGACTAGCGGGGACGGGGAGCTGTTTTTT
>TRBJ1-5|NA|TRBV6-5|many
CASSYSSWYQPQHF
TGTGCCAGCAGTTACTCATCGTGGTATCAGCCCCAGCATTTT
>TRBJ2-2|TRBD2|TRBV4-3|NA
CASSPLAVLNTGELFF
TGCGCCAGCAGCCCCCTAGCGGTTTTGAACACCGGGGAGCTGTTTTTT
>TRBJ2-7|NA|TRBV7-3|NA
CASSLGLDVPYEQYF
TGTGCCAGCAGCTTAGGCTTAGACGTCCCCTACGAGCAGTACTTC
>TRBJ2-5|NA|TRBV11-3|few
CASSARAGFWTQYF
TGTGCCAGCAGCGCGAGGGCAGGGTTCTGGACCCAGTACTTC
>TRBJ1-6|NA|TRBV10-2|NA
CVIRRGEGVNGSPLHF
TGCGTCATTCGTCGGGGCGAAGGAGTCAACGGGTCACCCCTCCACTTT
>TRBJ1-3|NA|TRBV7-9|NA
CATSLGEGLPGNTIYF
TGTGCCACCAGCCTCGGGGAGGGCCTCCCTGGAAACACCATATATTTT
>TRBJ2-7|NA|TRBV10-3|NA
CAISARGANTYEQYF
TGTGCCATCAGTGCTAGAGGTGCCAATACCTACGAGCAGTACTTC
>TRBJ2-5|TRBD2|TRBV29-1|many
CSVAEGGLEETQYF
TGCAGCGTCGCTGAGGGGGGACTAGAGGAGACCCAGTACTTC
>TRBJ1-1|NA|TRBV27|NA
CAARAGTKNTEAFF
TGTGCCGCCCGTGCAGGGACCAAGAACACTGAAGCTTTCTTT
>TRBJ2-5|NA|TRBV24-1|NA
CATGSGETQYF
TGTGCCACGGGGTCGGGAGAGACCCAGTACTTC
>TRBJ2-7|TRBD1|TRBV25-1|NA
CAAPGQGPYEQYF
TGTGCGGCTCCGGGACAGGGGCCGTACGAGCAGTACTTC
>TRBJ1-3|NA|TRBV4-2|many
CASSQARTSGNTIYF
TGTGCCAGCAGCCAAGCGCGGACATCAGGAAACACCATATATTTT
>TRBJ1-1|NA|TRBV7-9|many
CASSLVGTPEAFF
TGTGCCAGCAGCTTAGTGGGGACACCCGAAGCTTTCTTT